What follows are 23 T cell receptor beta chains derived from one specimen sequenced in a study of cytomegalovirus exposure and HLA in healthy donors. The PCR contained 60 Vbeta and 13 Jbeta primers. Using immunoSEQ multiplex PCR, the repertoire was profiled, and TCRdb retains in-frame clones only, with some absent. The listing contains just over 80,000 clones. Sequencing was carried out using PBMCs. All receptors come from a woman aged 25 to 39 in good health and CMV-seronegative.

The chain combines TRBV7-2 with TRBJ2-7; 9 nucleotides align to TRBD1. Germline CDR1 reads SGHTA; CDR2 reads FQGNSA. CDR3 length: 15 amino acids. V shed 1 base, J shed 2 bases, and the junction held 3 bases outside the gene matches. Here the CDR3 reads CASSLEGQGPYEQYF. CDR3 nucleotide sequence: TGTGCCAGCAGCTTAGAAGGACAGGGGCCCTACGAGCAGTACTTC.

This chain links TRBV18 with TRBJ2-2; D may be TRBD1 (6 bases). Trimming left V 2 bases short and J 5 bases short, with 12 bases between. From germline, CDR1 is KGHSH and CDR2 LQKENI. The CDR3 is 15 residues long. In DNA form, the CDR3 reads TGTGCCAGCTCACCAGAAACAGGGAAAACCGGGGAGCTGTTTTTT. It codes for CASSPETGKTGELFF.

The chain employs TRBV5-8 and TRBJ2-7; D gene ambiguous. CDR1 and CDR2 from the germline V gene are SGHTS and YDEGEE. This CDR3 has 13 amino acids. The V gene lost 0 bases and the J gene lost 4 bases, with 8 bases spanning the gap. CDR3 in amino acids: CASSLVQSYEQYF. The CDR3 DNA is TGTGCCAGCAGCTTGGTACAGTCTTACGAGCAGTACTTC. Based on the CDR3 plus reference TRBV5-8 and TRBJ2-7, the full variable domain is EAGVTQSPTHLIKTRGQQATLRCSPISGHTSVYWYQQALGLGLQFLLWYDEGEERNRGNFPPRFSGRQFPNYSSELNVNALELEDSALYLCASSLVQSYEQYFGPGTRLTVT.

The rearrangement links TRBV5-1 to TRBJ1-2, with 7 bases matching TRBD1. This CDR3 is 15 amino acids long. Germline V gene lookup returns CDR1 SGHRS and CDR2 YFSETQ. The ends lost 2 bases at V and 4 bases at J; junction bases unmatched: 8. The CDR3 region is CASSLDGTETYGYTF. DNA of the CDR3: TGCGCCAGCAGCTTAGACGGGACAGAAACCTATGGCTACACCTTC.

The chain links TRBV5-4 to TRBJ1-2; 7 bases fit TRBD1. The length of the CDR3 is 15 residues. Per the germline V gene, CDR1 is SGHNT and CDR2 is YYREEE (reference sequence). The V segment lost 5 bases and the J segment 3 bases; nucleotides outside the gene matches: 10. The CDR3: CASRHRQGLDYGYTF. In DNA, the CDR3 is TGTGCCAGCAGACACAGACAGGGTTTGGACTATGGCTACACCTTC.

This chain joins TRBV7-6 and TRBJ2-7; TRBD1 might be the D (5 bases). The CDR3 covers 14 residues. V lost 5 bases and J lost 4, with 15 bases in between. CDR1 SGHVS and CDR2 FNYEAQ come from the germline V gene. The CDR3 loop reads CASSTGDSPYEQYF. As DNA, the CDR3 is TGTGCCAGCAGCACCGGAGACAGCCCTTACGAGCAGTACTTC.

The CDR3, as DNA: TGTGCCAGCAGAGGCAGGGTAAAGGACGAGCAGTACTTC. Its translation: CASRGRVKDEQYF. The rearrangement uses TRBV6-1 and TRBJ2-7; D might be TRBD1 (5 bases). Trimming stripped 6 bases from V and 5 bases from J, with 14 bases between. Germline lookup yields CDR1 MNHNS and CDR2 SASEGT. The CDR3 consists of 13 residues.

The chain has TRBV11-2 and TRBJ2-3, with 7 bases lining up with TRBD2. CDR1 and CDR2 (germline): SGHAT, FQNNGV. The ends lost 3 bases at V and 0 bases at J; junction bases unmatched: 0. The CDR3 has 14 amino acids. CDR3 nucleotides: TGTGCCAGCAGCTTTAGCGGGAGCACAGATACGCAGTATTTT. Translated, it gives CASSFSGSTDTQYF.

CDR3 nucleotide sequence: TGTGCCAGCAGTGAAGGGGCGCGGACACATAAAAACGAGCAGTACTTC. This codes for CASSEGARTHKNEQYF. The chain has TRBV2 and TRBJ2-7; D is possibly TRBD1 (5 bases). V dropped 1 base and J dropped 5 bases, with 18 bases sitting between them. CDR3 length: 16 amino acids. Germline CDR1 is SNHLY and CDR2 is FYNNEI.

The chain carries TRBV5-1 and TRBJ1-2, with D possibly TRBD1 on 6 matching bases. The length of the CDR3 is 15 residues. The germline V gene encodes CDR1 SGHRS and CDR2 YFSETQ. V was trimmed by 4 bases and J by 4 bases, leaving 17 bases between them. The CDR3 sequence is CASSRTLQGSYGYTF. DNA of the CDR3: TGCGCCAGCAGCCGTACCTTACAGGGAAGCTATGGCTACACCTTC.

The rearrangement joins TRBV29-1 to TRBJ2-1; 9 positions match TRBD2. This CDR3 is built from 13 residues. Germline V gene lookup returns CDR1 SQVTM and CDR2 ANQGSEA. V shed 3 bases and J 8 bases; nucleotides not matched to a gene: 5. CDR3 coding DNA: TGCAGCGTTGAGGCTAGCGGGACCGATGAGCAGTTCTTC. Its protein product is CSVEASGTDEQFF.

This rearrangement joins TRBV18 to TRBJ1-1; D is unresolved. The CDR3 contains 14 residues. Germline V lookup: CDR1 KGHSH, CDR2 LQKENI. Trimming removed 4 bases from V and 0 bases from J, with 9 bases in between. The CDR3 region is CASSRERMNTEAFF. The DNA for the CDR3 is TGTGCCAGCTCACGGGAGCGGATGAACACTGAAGCTTTCTTT.

This chain connects TRBV18 to TRBJ1-1; D perhaps matches TRBD1 (5 bases). V was pared by 0 bases and J by 4 bases, with 9 bases between. The CDR3 consists of 14 residues. The V gene's germline CDR1 is KGHSH and CDR2 LQKENI. The CDR3 here is CASSPPNGGTEAFF. Written as DNA, the CDR3 is TGTGCCAGCTCACCACCGAACGGGGGCACTGAAGCTTTCTTT.

The DNA for the CDR3 is TGCGCCAGCAGTGAGATAGGGGGACGGAGGAGTGACGGCTACACCTTC. Translating it yields CASSEIGGRRSDGYTF. V is TRBV10-2 and J is TRBJ1-2, with a tentative D call TRBD1 (6 bases). V was shortened by 2 bases and J by 8 bases, with 21 bases between the two germline ends. The CDR3 is 16 amino acids. Germline V gives CDR1 WSHSY, CDR2 SAAADI.

This chain joins TRBV5-1 and TRBJ2-7; 11 positions match TRBD2. The CDR3 totals 15 residues. The junction had 5 bases not matched to a gene; V was cut back by 4 bases and J by 2 bases. The V gene's germline CDR1 is SGHRS and CDR2 YFSETQ. The CDR3 nucleotides read TGCGCCAGCAGCCCGGTTAGCGGGAGGGCCTACGAGCAGTACTTC. Its translation is CASSPVSGRAYEQYF.

The gene calls are TRBV4-1 and TRBJ2-1; TRBD2 matches at 7 bases. The CDR3 is 15 residues long. V shed 4 bases and J 5 bases; nucleotides not matched to a gene: 8. Germline V CDR1 and CDR2: MGHRA, YSYEKL. The CDR3 DNA reads as TGCGCCAGCAGCCTACTCGGCGGGAGCAACAATGAGCAGTTCTTC. As protein: CASSLLGGSNNEQFF.

V gene TRBV9 combines with J gene TRBJ1-1; 9 bases are shared with TRBD1. Trimming at V came to 4 bases and at J to 5 bases, leaving 12 bases not matched to a gene. Germline assignment: CDR1 SGDLS and CDR2 YYNGEE. CDR3 size: 16 residues. CDR3 DNA sequence: TGTGCCAGCAGCCTCGATCCGGGACAGGGAGGAACTGAAGCTTTCTTT. Encoded protein: CASSLDPGQGGTEAFF.

The J gene is TRBJ2-4, the V gene TRBV18; 10 bases line up with TRBD1. The junction had 4 bases not matched to a gene; V was cut back by 3 bases and J by 8 bases. The CDR3 runs 14 residues. The germline CDR1 and CDR2 sequences are KGHSH and LQKENI. The CDR3 nucleotides read TGTGCCAGCTCACCTCAGGGGACAGGGGACATTCAGTACTTC. Protein: CASSPQGTGDIQYF.

V and J are TRBV30 and TRBJ2-7; 10 bases are a match to TRBD1. CDR1 and CDR2 (germline): GTSNPN, SVGIG (reference sequence). V was pared by 8 bases and J by 5 bases, with 12 bases of the junction left unmatched. The CDR3 runs to 14 residues. For the CDR3, the DNA is TGTGCCACTCTAACAGGGACAGGGGCCGACGAGCAGTACTTC. Residues: CATLTGTGADEQYF.

The chain is built from TRBV19 and TRBJ1-5, with a weak D call TRBD1 (5 bases). Germline V gene lookup returns CDR1 LNHDA and CDR2 SQIVND (reference sequence). This CDR3 region has 15 residues. V gave up 1 base and J gave up 6 bases, with 13 bases separating them. This CDR3 is CASSIGGARSQPQHF. The CDR3 nucleotides read TGTGCCAGTAGTATAGGTGGGGCGCGTAGTCAGCCCCAGCATTTT.

The V and J genes are TRBV7-9 and TRBJ2-2; 10 positions match TRBD1. This CDR3 spans 15 amino acids. Germline lookup yields CDR1 SEHNR and CDR2 FQNEAQ (reference sequence). With V trimmed by 5 bases and J by 5 bases, 5 bases remained unmatched. This CDR3 reads CASSPTDRGTGELFF. The CDR3 nucleotides are TGTGCCAGCAGCCCCACGGACAGGGGGACCGGGGAGCTGTTTTTT.

V usage is TRBV2 and J usage is TRBJ2-2, with D possibly matching TRBD1 (6 bases). CDR3 size: 15 residues. V gave up 4 bases and J gave up 1 base, with 10 bases separating them. In germline, CDR1 is SNHLY, CDR2 FYNNEI. This CDR3 reads CASSGGTMNTGELFF. The CDR3 DNA is TGTGCCAGCAGTGGGGGGACAATGAACACCGGGGAGCTGTTTTTT.

The rearrangement links TRBV5-1 to TRBJ1-6; TRBD1 might be the D (6 bases). The CDR3 totals 16 residues. With 0 bases removed from V and 10 bases from J, the gap between germline ends came to 17 bases. Looked up from germline, CDR1 is SGHRS and CDR2 is YFSETQ. The CDR3 DNA sequence: TGCGCCAGCAGCTTGGAGGACAGCTTGGTCGGATCACCCCTCCACTTT. Amino acid sequence: CASSLEDSLVGSPLHF.